This section outlines one TCR beta chain sequence together with its context. The antigen remains unidentified. This sample is drawn from a study of vaccination and CD4 T cells after COVID-19. This sample's treatment: approximately 10-day PBMC culture with coronavirus spike peptide pools or control peptides (ViraFEST assay). ViraFEST used peptide pools to expand antigen-specific T cells before TCR sequencing. With the Oncomine TCR Beta short-read assay, DNA from cultured CD4+ T cells was sequenced. Via MiXCR, TCRdb re-called the PCR reads, giving one row per CDR3 protein. This sample has roughly 12,000 distinct CDR3 sequences; 74% occur once, and the top ten carry about 7.5%. This clonotype originated in a human donor who received a COVID-19 vaccine. The input for sequencing was CD4+ T cells from blood, cultured in vitro, taken after SARS-CoV-2 vaccination.

CDR3 region: CASSEWIGQSSGANVLTF. CDR3 DNA sequence: TGTGCCAGCAGTGAATGGATAGGACAGAGCTCTGGGGCCAACGTCCTGACTTTC. The chain combines TRBV6-1 with TRBJ2-6; D is possibly TRBD1 (6 bases). V lost 2 bases to trimming and J lost 0 bases, with 14 bases between them. Germline values: CDR1 MNHNS, CDR2 SASEGT. The length of the CDR3 is 18 residues.